The 31 T cell receptor beta chains presented below share a single source sample, sequenced in a study of T cells in Graves' hyperthyroidism and ophthalmopathy. TCR beta CDR3 regions were amplified from RNA transcripts. The HTBI primer set served for first-round RT-PCR of the TCR CDR3. TCRdb re-called the multiplex PCR reads through MiXCR, storing one row per CDR3 protein. The sample has around 520,000 distinct CDR3 sequences; roughly 24% are singletons. Sequenced: blood. Every receptor here comes from a woman aged 25-40 years with Graves' ophthalmopathy.

About this clonotype: Germline and junction disagree at one end, which may indicate a read error. The rearrangement joins TRBV24-1 to TRBJ2-2; D tentatively reads TRBD1 or TRBD2 (5 bases each). The CDR3 sequence is 15 residues long. CDR1 and CDR2 from the germline V gene are KGHDR and SFDVKD. The DNA for the CDR3 is TGTGCCACCAGTGATTTGGCGGACAACACCGGGGAGCTGCTTTTT. This gives the protein CATSDLADNTGELLF.

This clonotype was found many times. J is TRBJ1-1 and V is TRBV5-1, with 7 bases aligning to TRBD1. The V segment lost 4 bases and the J segment 0 bases; nucleotides outside the gene matches: 6. This CDR3 is built from 15 residues. Per germline, CDR1 SGHRS and CDR2 YFSETQ. CDR3 sequence: CASSGGQALNTEAFF. The DNA for the CDR3 is TGCGCCAGCAGCGGAGGACAGGCCTTGAACACTGAAGCTTTCTTT.

This chain joins TRBV20-1 and TRBJ2-7; D remains unclear. This CDR3 spans 13 amino acids. Germline CDR1 and CDR2: DFQATT and SNEGSKA (reference sequence). Trimming removed 1 base from V and 3 bases from J, with 10 bases in between. In DNA, the CDR3 is TGCAGTGCTAGAGGAACAACCATCTACGAGCAGTACTTC. Protein product: CSARGTTIYEQYF.

The sample holds many counts of this clonotype. The chain employs TRBV4-3 and TRBJ1-3; maybe TRBD1 (5 bases). The germline V and J ends were trimmed by 3 bases and 0 bases, with 12 bases remaining between them. The CDR3 has 16 amino acids. Per the germline V gene, CDR1 is LGHNA and CDR2 is YSLEER. The CDR3 DNA is TGCGCCAGCAGCCAGGATCACAGGCTCTCTGGAAACACCATATATTTT. This translates into CASSQDHRLSGNTIYF.

This clonotype was detected many times. The chain carries TRBV6-1 and TRBJ2-7; 9 bases map to TRBD1. The CDR3 totals 12 residues. J lost 6 bases, V lost 4 bases, and 1 base had no gene match. The germline CDR1 and CDR2 sequences are MNHNS and SASEGT. CDR3 residues: CASSGTGVEQYF. DNA of the CDR3: TGTGCCAGCAGTGGGACAGGGGTCGAGCAGTACTTC.

This clonotype was counted between two and nine times. The chain uses TRBV11-1 and TRBJ1-3; the D is unclear. In germline, CDR1 is SGHAT, CDR2 FQDESV (reference sequence). This CDR3 spans 16 amino acids. Trimming removed 10 bases from V and 0 bases from J, with 19 bases in between. The CDR3 DNA is TGTGCCACCCCCGCCTCCCGCGGCCACTCTGGAAACACCATATATTTT. Residues: CATPASRGHSGNTIYF. The full variable domain, rest sourced from reference TRBV11-1 and TRBJ1-3, is EAEVAQSPRYKITEKSQAVAFWCDPISGHATLYWYRQILGQGPELLVQFQDESVVDDSQLPKDRFSAERLKGVDSTLKIQPAELGDSAMYLCATPASRGHSGNTIYFGEGSWLTVV.

V usage is TRBV28 and J usage is TRBJ1-1; TRBD1 is a possible D gene (6 bases). Germline V lookup: CDR1 MDHEN, CDR2 SYDVKM. V was pared by 3 bases and J by 2 bases, with 13 bases between. The CDR3 loop spans 15 amino acids. The CDR3 bases are TGTGCCAGCAGTTTCGACAGGACCTTCAACACTGAAGCTTTCTTT. It specifies CASSFDRTFNTEAFF.

A remark on this clonotype: A much larger clone lies one base from this, so it may be a read error. V gene TRBV2 combines with J gene TRBJ2-5, with 8 bases matching TRBD2. Germline CDR1 and CDR2: SNHLY and FYNNEI. This CDR3 is 15 amino acids long. CDR3 region: CASSEGLAGGETKYF. As DNA, the CDR3 is TGTGCCAGCAGTGAGGGGCTAGCGGGCGGGGAGACCAAGTACTTC. Complete variable domain (other parts from reference TRBV2 and TRBJ2-5): EPEVTQTPSHQVTQMGQEVILRCVPISNHLYFYWYRQILGQKVEFLVSFYNNEISEKSEIFDDQFSVERPDGSNFTLKIRSTKLEDSAMYFCASSEGLAGGETKYFGPGTRLLVL.

The chain couples TRBV12-3 or TRBV12-4 to TRBJ1-1, with 10 bases that match TRBD1. V lost 6 bases and J lost 1; bases outside the gene matches: 11. This CDR3 contains 17 residues. CDR3 residues: CASSTTDRGRSNTEAFF. The CDR3 coding sequence is TGTGCCAGCAGCACAACCGACAGGGGGCGTTCGAACACTGAAGCTTTCTTT.

The rearrangement uses TRBV20-1 and TRBJ1-2, with TRBD1 identical over 12 bases. Germline V lookup: CDR1 DFQATT, CDR2 SNEGSKA (reference sequence). V gave up 4 bases and J gave up 4 bases; unmatched junction bases: 10. There are 16 residues in the CDR3. CDR3 nucleotide sequence: TGCAGTGCTATCAAATGGGGGACAGGGGGCGGCTATGGCTACACCTTC. Residues: CSAIKWGTGGGYGYTF.

At least ten counts were recorded for this clonotype. This chain uses TRBV20-1 with TRBJ1-1; the match to TRBD1 covers 7 bases. The germline V gene has CDR1 DFQATT and CDR2 SNEGSKA (reference sequence). CDR3 length: 14 amino acids. The V gene end was trimmed by 1 base and the J gene end by 1 base; junction bases not matched to a gene: 3. CDR3 residues: CSARGWDRNTEAFF. CDR3 sequence (DNA): TGCAGTGCTAGAGGTTGGGACAGGAACACTGAAGCTTTCTTT.

The table lists this clonotype with many counts. The chain joins TRBV14 to TRBJ1-1, with 9 nucleotides matching TRBD1. This CDR3 has 12 amino acids. Germline V lookup: CDR1 SGHDN, CDR2 FVKESK. After removal of 3 bases from V and 10 bases from J, the junction contained 3 bases not matched to a gene. The CDR3 region is CASSHHRGRAFF. The CDR3 nucleotides are TGTGCCAGCAGCCACCACAGGGGGCGAGCTTTCTTT.

In this sample, this clonotype turned up many times. One end of the junction does not line up with germline, which may come from a read error. The chain uses TRBV7-7 and TRBJ2-6, with D possibly called TRBD1 or TRBD2 (7 bases each). Germline CDR1 is SSHAT and CDR2 is FNYEAQ (reference sequence). The CDR3 sequence is 17 residues long. The CDR3 DNA sequence: TGTGCTAGCAGGGGGGGACACTTTAACTCTGGGGCCAACGTCCTGACTTTC. Its protein product is CASRGGHFNSGANVLTF.

This clonotype was observed many times. The chain couples TRBV28 to TRBJ2-7, with TRBD1 as a possible D gene (6 bases). The length of the CDR3 is 13 residues. Germline CDR1 MDHEN, CDR2 SYDVKM. Trimming cost V 3 bases and J 7 bases, with 13 bases left between them. The CDR3 bases are TGTGCCAGCAGTTTGGCGAAGAGGGGGGAGCAGTACTTC. Translated, it gives CASSLAKRGEQYF. Using reference TRBV28 and TRBJ2-7 for the parts outside the CDR3, the full variable domain is DVKVTQSSRYLVKRTGEKVFLECVQDMDHENMFWYRQDPGLGLRLIYFSYDVKMKEKGDIPEGYSVSREKKERFSLILESASTNQTSMYLCASSLAKRGEQYFGPGTRLTVT.

V is TRBV20-1 and J is TRBJ1-2; D remains ambiguous. Trimming stripped 3 bases from V and 4 bases from J, with 12 bases between. CDR3 length equals 13 residues. Germline lookup yields CDR1 DFQATT and CDR2 SNEGSKA (reference sequence). The CDR3 sequence: CSASTGRLYGYTF. The CDR3, as DNA: TGCAGTGCTAGCACGGGAAGACTCTATGGCTACACCTTC.

CDR3 protein: CASSLAGGEASTGELFF. Written as DNA, the CDR3 is TGTGCCAGCAGCTTAGCAGGGGGCGAAGCGAGCACCGGGGAGCTGTTTTTT. The genes are TRBV7-2 and TRBJ2-2; 7 positions agree with TRBD1. Germline V gene lookup returns CDR1 SGHTA and CDR2 FQGNSA. Trimming at V came to 0 bases and at J to 4 bases, leaving 8 bases not matched to a gene. The CDR3 is 17 amino acids.

The sample holds a few counts of this clonotype. No conserved phenylalanine or tryptophan ends this CDR3, so it is likely a read error. Because the CDR3's place on the DNA is in doubt, the DNA is left out and the CDR3 is given as listed by TCRdb. The rearrangement uses TRBV7-9 and TRBJ2-6; TRBD1 reflects the table's D call only, with no check against the DNA. The CDR3 sequence runs 10 residues, both termini included. Germline V gene lookup returns CDR1 SEHNR and CDR2 FQNEAQ (reference sequence). The CDR3 protein is CASSLETGVL.

V and J are TRBV20-1 and TRBJ2-4; D possibly corresponds to TRBD1 (6 bases). The CDR3 length is 14 residues. With 5 bases removed from V and 6 bases from J, the gap between germline ends came to 17 bases. CDR1 is DFQATT, CDR2 SNEGSKA, per germline (reference sequence). The CDR3 DNA sequence: TGCAGTGCTGAACCCCGGGACATACCAAACATTCAGTACTTC. It specifies CSAEPRDIPNIQYF.

This clonotype was observed many times. V gene TRBV2 combines with J gene TRBJ2-2; TRBD2 matches 7 bases. The length of the CDR3 is 13 residues. Germline trimming cut 9 bases from V and 5 bases from J; bases unmatched to any gene: 6. Germline V gene data show CDR1 as SNHLY and CDR2 as FYNNEI. The CDR3 DNA sequence: TGTGCCAGTGAAGCTAGCGGAACCGGGGAGCTGTTTTTT. Protein: CASEASGTGELFF.

This clonotype was counted many times. This clone may be a read error of a much larger clone one base away. The conserved phenylalanine or tryptophan normally closing the CDR3 is absent here, so this likely arose from a read error. DNA of the CDR3: TGCAGCGTTGTCCACCCAAGCAACACTGAAGCTTTCTCT. It yields the protein CSVVHPSNTEAFS. This chain links TRBV29-1 with TRBJ1-1; D not resolved. V was pared by 4 bases and J by 2 bases, with 11 bases between. This CDR3 comprises 13 residues. Looked up from germline, CDR1 is SQVTM and CDR2 is ANQGSEA.

This clonotype has ten or more counts. The CDR3 DNA sequence: TGTGCCAGCAGCCAAGATTTCGGGGTCTTCTACGAGCAGTACTTC. Translation gives CASSQDFGVFYEQYF. The V and J genes are TRBV4-2 and TRBJ2-7; D is possibly TRBD2 (5 bases). The V end was cut by 0 bases, the J end by 3 bases, with 12 bases between. CDR3 length: 15 amino acids. From germline, CDR1 is LGHNA and CDR2 YNFKEQ.

This clonotype was counted many times. The chain combines TRBV6-5 with TRBJ1-2; a weak D match, TRBD1 (5 bases). Germline V gives CDR1 MNHEY, CDR2 SVGAGI. Trimming removed 3 bases from V and 5 bases from J, with 16 bases in between. CDR3 size: 15 residues. The DNA of the CDR3 is TGTGCCAGCAGTTATGACTCATCCGGGGGTTATGGCTACACCTTC. It encodes CASSYDSSGGYGYTF.

The V call is TRBV20-1, the J call TRBJ1-2; weak D call: TRBD1 (5 bases). CDR1 is DFQATT, CDR2 SNEGSKA, per germline (reference sequence). V lost 3 bases, J lost 12 bases, and 26 bases lay in between. The CDR3 consists of 15 residues. CDR3 sequence reads: CSARTGLAGRIRHTF. The CDR3 DNA follows: TGCAGTGCTAGGACCGGCCTGGCAGGGAGGATCCGGCACACCTTC.

This chain uses TRBV2 with TRBJ1-1; D is ambiguous. V was cut by 6 bases and J by 0 bases, with 14 bases left in between. The CDR3 covers 15 residues. Germline CDR1 is SNHLY and CDR2 is FYNNEI. The CDR3 sequence is CASSVPDTVNTEAFF. DNA of the CDR3: TGTGCCAGCAGCGTACCCGACACAGTGAACACTGAAGCTTTCTTT.

The sample holds many counts of this clonotype. The J gene is TRBJ1-3, the V gene TRBV29-1; TRBD1 aligns across 10 bases. The CDR3 consists of 17 residues. J gave up 3 bases and V 0 bases, and 8 bases lay outside the gene matches. Germline-derived CDR1 and CDR2 are SQVTM and ANQGSEA. The CDR3 here is CSVEERQGQGIGNTIYF. CDR3 in DNA: TGCAGCGTTGAAGAGCGCCAGGGACAGGGGATTGGAAACACCATATATTTT.

The chain employs TRBV5-1 and TRBJ2-2; 9 bases are a match to TRBD1. The J segment lost 5 bases and the V segment lost 1 base, leaving 3 bases of the junction unmatched. Germline CDR1 reads SGHRS; CDR2 reads YFSETQ. The CDR3 is 15 amino acids. This CDR3 is CASSLTGGDTGELFF. The CDR3 DNA reads as TGCGCCAGCAGCTTGACAGGGGGCGATACCGGGGAGCTGTTTTTT. Looking up the rest from reference TRBV5-1 and TRBJ2-2 gives the full variable domain: KAGVTQTPRYLIKTRGQQVTLSCSPISGHRSVSWYQQTPGQGLQFLFEYFSETQRNKGNFPGRFSGRQFSNSRSEMNVSTLELGDSALYLCASSLTGGDTGELFFGEGSRLTVL.

The sample holds many counts of this clonotype. The genes are TRBV12-3 or TRBV12-4 and TRBJ1-1; 9 bases line up with TRBD1. V dropped 8 bases and J dropped 5; count of bases not matched to a gene: 6. This CDR3 comprises 13 residues. CDR3 loop: CASAPGTGTEAFF. CDR3 DNA: TGTGCCAGCGCACCCGGGACAGGGACTGAAGCTTTCTTT.

The chain is built from TRBV6-1 and TRBJ1-5; a possible D gene is TRBD1 (6 bases). V was shortened by 1 base and J by 8 bases, with 12 bases between the two germline ends. This CDR3 contains 14 residues. Per germline, CDR1 MNHNS and CDR2 SASEGT. The CDR3 sequence is CASSEEGGRKPQHF. The CDR3 DNA reads TGTGCCAGCAGTGAAGAGGGGGGCCGCAAGCCCCAGCATTTT.

There are many counts of this clonotype. The genes are TRBV20-1 and TRBJ1-2; no reliable D call. The germline V and J ends were trimmed by 3 bases and 2 bases, with 10 bases remaining between them. The CDR3 length is 13 residues. CDR1 is DFQATT and CDR2 is SNEGSKA in the germline V gene (reference sequence). This CDR3 reads CSASFRVNYGYTF. The CDR3 bases are TGCAGTGCTAGTTTCCGGGTAAACTATGGCTACACCTTC.

This clonotype was seen only a few times. A much larger clone differs from this one at a single base, so this may be a read error. The rearrangement uses TRBV7-3 and TRBJ2-2, with D tentatively TRBD1 or TRBD2 (6 bases each). Germline CDR1 SGHTA, CDR2 FQGTGA. The CDR3 contains 15 residues. The CDR3: CASSLMQGRDGGLFF. CDR3 nucleotide sequence: TGTGCCAGCAGCTTAATGCAGGGGCGGGACGGGGGGCTGTTTTTT.

This clonotype turned up a few times. CDR3 sequence reads: CASSQEGIAGLTGELFF. The CDR3 nucleotides are TGTGCCAGCAGCCAAGAAGGAATAGCGGGGTTGACCGGGGAGCTGTTTTTT. The chain joins TRBV14 to TRBJ2-2; 8 bases line up with TRBD2. The CDR3 totals 17 residues. The V gene end was trimmed by 0 bases and the J gene end by 5 bases; junction bases not matched to a gene: 8. CDR1 and CDR2 from the germline V gene are SGHDN and FVKESK.